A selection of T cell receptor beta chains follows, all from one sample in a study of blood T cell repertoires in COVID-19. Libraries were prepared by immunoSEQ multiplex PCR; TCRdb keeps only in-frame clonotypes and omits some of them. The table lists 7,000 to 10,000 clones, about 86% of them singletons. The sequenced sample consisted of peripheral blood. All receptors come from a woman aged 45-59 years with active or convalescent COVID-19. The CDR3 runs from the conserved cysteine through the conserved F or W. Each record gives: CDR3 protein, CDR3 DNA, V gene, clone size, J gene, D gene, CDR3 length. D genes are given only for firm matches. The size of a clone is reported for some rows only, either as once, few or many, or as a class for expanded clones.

CAWSVIPSTF	TGTGCCTGGAGTGTAATCCCTTCCACCTTC	TRBV30	.	TRBJ1-2	.	10
CASSLSVLAAYEQYF	TGTGCCAGCAGTTTATCGGTGCTAGCGGCCTACGAGCAGTACTTC	TRBV27	few	TRBJ2-7	TRBD2	15
CASSWSGGPNEKLFF	TGTGCCAGCAGCTGGTCAGGGGGACCTAATGAAAAACTGTTTTTT	TRBV14	.	TRBJ1-4	TRBD1	15
CASSLAPGGYGYTF	TGTGCCAGCAGCTTAGCGCCCGGGGGCTATGGCTACACCTTC	TRBV7-2	.	TRBJ1-2	.	14
CASSLEGLAGVYEQYF	TGTGCCAGCAGTTTGGAGGGACTAGCGGGAGTGTACGAGCAGTACTTC	TRBV28	.	TRBJ2-7	TRBD2	16
CASSSQGDRLHF	TGTGCCAGCAGCTCCCAGGGCGACCGCCTCCACTTT	TRBV7-8	few	TRBJ1-6	.	12
CASSVGRGNYGYTF	TGTGCCAGCAGTGTGGGCAGGGGGAACTATGGCTACACCTTC	TRBV2	.	TRBJ1-2	TRBD1	14
CASSQDTPSSYNSPLHF	TGTGCCAGCAGCCAAGACACACCCAGCTCCTATAATTCACCCCTCCACTTT	TRBV5-5	.	TRBJ1-6	.	17
CASSHRDRETGELFF	TGCGCCAGCAGCCATAGGGACAGGGAAACCGGGGAGCTGTTTTTT	TRBV4-3	.	TRBJ2-2	TRBD1	15
CASSYSAFSQPQHF	TGTGCCAGCAGTTACTCGGCCTTCAGTCAGCCCCAGCATTTT	TRBV6-2/TRBV6-3	.	TRBJ1-5	.	14
CASSQVTGGGPNEQFF	TGTGCCAGCAGCCAAGTGACGGGAGGGGGGCCGAATGAGCAGTTCTTC	TRBV3-1/TRBV3-2	.	TRBJ2-1	TRBD2	16
CASSFFSSDTQYF	TGTGCCAGCAGCTTTTTCTCCTCAGATACGCAGTATTTT	TRBV7-9	once	TRBJ2-3	.	13
CASSYSAGAYEQYF	TGTGCCAGCAGTTACTCCGCAGGTGCCTACGAGCAGTACTTC	TRBV6-5	.	TRBJ2-7	.	14
CASTPVGTTNEQFF	TGTGCCAGCACCCCCGTTGGGACTACCAATGAGCAGTTCTTC	TRBV6-5	.	TRBJ2-1	TRBD2	14
CASGLSGSLNEQFF	TGTGCCAGCGGACTCAGCGGGAGTCTGAATGAGCAGTTCTTC	TRBV2	.	TRBJ2-1	TRBD2	14
CASSLQGIATGELFF	TGCGCCAGCAGCTTGCAGGGGATTGCCACCGGGGAGCTGTTTTTT	TRBV5-1	.	TRBJ2-2	.	15
CASSPTRTDYTGELFF	TGTGCCAGCAGCCCTACAAGGACTGATTACACCGGGGAGCTGTTTTTT	TRBV7-8	.	TRBJ2-2	.	16
CASSAQGQVYEQYF	TGTGCCAGCAGCGCACAGGGGCAGGTCTACGAGCAGTACTTC	TRBV7-2	.	TRBJ2-7	TRBD1	14
CASSLSLLWSGAVNEQFF	TGTGCCAGCAGCTTATCCCTACTGTGGAGCGGGGCGGTCAATGAGCAGTTCTTC	TRBV7-9	.	TRBJ2-1	TRBD2	18
CASSRQITGELFF	TGTGCCAGCAGCCGACAGATCACCGGGGAGCTGTTTTTT	TRBV14	.	TRBJ2-2	.	13
CASSYPGTSGSGANVLTF	TGTGCCAGCAGTTATCCCGGGACTAGCGGGAGTGGGGCCAACGTCCTGACTTTC	TRBV6-2/TRBV6-3	.	TRBJ2-6	TRBD2	18
CASSYPSYGYTF	TGTGCCAGCAGTTACCCTTCCTATGGCTACACCTTC	TRBV6-2/TRBV6-3	.	TRBJ1-2	.	12
CASSQDRIIGTSETQYF	TGCGCCAGCAGCCAAGATCGGATTATCGGGACTAGCGAGACCCAGTACTTC	TRBV4-3	once	TRBJ2-5	TRBD2	17
CASFSVADRLGETQYF	TGCGCCAGCTTTTCGGTAGCGGACCGTCTGGGGGAGACCCAGTACTTC	TRBV5-1	.	TRBJ2-5	.	16
CASRASGREGGQYF	TGTGCCAGCAGGGCTAGCGGGAGAGAGGGGGGCCAGTACTTC	TRBV27	.	TRBJ2-5	TRBD2	14
CASTLWGGDTQYF	TGTGCCAGCACGCTGTGGGGGGGAGATACGCAGTATTTT	TRBV5-6	.	TRBJ2-3	TRBD2	13
CASSSGVFYGYTF	TGTGCCAGCAGCTCAGGGGTTTTCTATGGCTACACCTTC	TRBV5-8	.	TRBJ1-2	.	13
CASSLETSVGGYTF	TGTGCCAGCAGCTTAGAGACATCGGTGGGCGGCTACACCTTC	TRBV7-2	.	TRBJ1-2	.	14
CSVENGTGWNYGYTF	TGCAGCGTCGAAAACGGGACAGGGTGGAACTATGGCTACACCTTC	TRBV29-1	.	TRBJ1-2	TRBD1	15
CSAITGSKLFF	TGCAGTGCTATCACAGGGTCGAAACTGTTTTTT	TRBV20-1	.	TRBJ1-4	.	11
CASSESSGSGVKNIQYF	TGCGCCAGCAGTGAGTCTTCGGGGAGTGGGGTCAAAAACATTCAGTACTTC	TRBV10-1	.	TRBJ2-4	.	17
CASRPTSASYEQYF	TGTGCCAGCAGGCCGACTAGCGCTTCCTACGAGCAGTACTTC	TRBV6-6	.	TRBJ2-7	TRBD2	14
CASTDRGGTDTQYF	TGTGCCAGCACCGACCGGGGGGGCACAGATACGCAGTATTTT	TRBV27	.	TRBJ2-3	TRBD2	14
CASSSGAGSTDTQYF	TGTGCCAGCAGCTCCGGAGCGGGGAGCACAGATACGCAGTATTTT	TRBV14	.	TRBJ2-3	TRBD2	15
CASQGLRTSGDYNEQFF	TGCGCCAGCCAAGGCCTCCGGACTAGCGGGGACTACAATGAGCAGTTCTTC	TRBV4-1	once	TRBJ2-1	TRBD2	17
CASSQGPGRGVYNEQFF	TGTGCCAGCAGCCAAGGGCCCGGGCGGGGGGTTTACAATGAGCAGTTCTTC	TRBV3-1/TRBV3-2	.	TRBJ2-1	TRBD2	17
CASSYGGTGGNEQFF	TGTGCCAGCAGTTACGGGGGGACAGGGGGTAATGAGCAGTTCTTC	TRBV6-5	.	TRBJ2-1	TRBD1	15
CASSFSPRSPGGQYF	TGTGCCAGCAGCTTTTCTCCAAGGTCCCCAGGTGGGCAGTACTTC	TRBV11-2	.	TRBJ2-7	.	15
CASRSSGGGTDTQYF	TGTGCCAGCAGGTCTAGCGGGGGGGGCACAGATACGCAGTATTTT	TRBV14	once	TRBJ2-3	TRBD2	15
CASSPRQAGNTIYF	TGTGCCAGCAGCCCCCGACAGGCTGGAAACACCATATATTTT	TRBV13	.	TRBJ1-3	.	14
CASGGLAGPGDTQYF	TGTGCCAGCGGGGGACTAGCGGGGCCCGGGGATACGCAGTATTTT	TRBV21-1	.	TRBJ2-3	.	15
CASSPGQGSKTNEKLFF	TGTGCCAGCAGCCCAGGACAGGGGAGTAAAACTAATGAAAAACTGTTTTTT	TRBV7-9	.	TRBJ1-4	TRBD1	17
CASSGAGTYQQYF	TGTGCCAGCAGTGGGGCGGGGACCTACCAGCAGTATTTT	TRBV28	.	TRBJ2-3	.	13
CASSLGQGLTGELFF	TGTGCCAGCAGCTTAGGACAGGGACTCACCGGGGAGCTGTTTTTT	TRBV7-6	.	TRBJ2-2	.	15
CASSQSLAGVGYEQYF	TGCGCCAGCAGCCAAAGCCTAGCGGGGGTGGGGTACGAGCAGTACTTC	TRBV4-1	.	TRBJ2-7	TRBD2	16
CASSLGSGAAYEQYF	TGTGCCAGCAGCTTAGGTAGCGGGGCCGCCTACGAGCAGTACTTC	TRBV7-2	.	TRBJ2-7	TRBD2	15
CASSLGSANTEAFF	TGTGCCAGCAGCTTAGGGAGTGCTAACACTGAAGCTTTCTTT	TRBV7-8	once	TRBJ1-1	.	14
CASSFLEDFDGYTF	TGTGCCAGCAGCTTCTTGGAAGACTTCGATGGCTACACCTTC	TRBV7-9	.	TRBJ1-2	.	14
CASSQDLYRGETQYF	TGTGCCAGCAGCCAAGATCTCTACAGGGGAGAGACCCAGTACTTC	TRBV3-1/TRBV3-2	.	TRBJ2-5	TRBD1	15
CASSLQQGISYEQYF	TGTGCCAGCAGCCTTCAACAGGGTATCTCCTACGAGCAGTACTTC	TRBV11-1	.	TRBJ2-7	.	15
CASSLIDLGGYTF	TGTGCCAGCAGCTTAATAGATCTGGGCGGCTACACCTTC	TRBV13	once	TRBJ1-2	.	13
CASSLGGADNEQFF	TGCGCCAGCAGCTTAGGGGGGGCCGACAATGAGCAGTTCTTC	TRBV5-1	.	TRBJ2-1	.	14
CASSTLGTGRQEQYF	TGTGCCAGCAGTACCCTGGGGACAGGGAGACAAGAGCAGTACTTC	TRBV25-1	.	TRBJ2-7	TRBD1	15
CASSKGTQRGSRETQYF	TGTGCCAGTAGTAAGGGGACCCAGCGGGGCTCCCGAGAGACCCAGTACTTC	TRBV19	.	TRBJ2-5	TRBD2	17
CASSIWQNSYNEQFF	TGTGCCAGTAGTATCTGGCAGAACTCCTACAATGAGCAGTTCTTC	TRBV19	.	TRBJ2-1	.	15